This TCR beta chain originates from a study of cytomegalovirus exposure and HLA in healthy donors. The PCR contained 60 Vbeta and 13 Jbeta primers. Measured with immunoSEQ multiplex PCR; TCRdb has only the in-frame clones, and not every one. The table records approximately 140,000 clones, approximately 83% of them present only once. The CDR3 sequence is 14 residues long. Trimming removed 0 bases at V and 2 bases at J, with 8 bases between. From germline, CDR1 is SNHLY and CDR2 FYNNEI. Donors in the study were healthy people who gave bone marrow. The sample was PBMCs. This clonotype was obtained from a man aged 35 to 55 in good health and CMV-seropositive. The J gene is TRBJ2-7, the V gene TRBV2; TRBD1 is a possible D gene (6 bases). This chain's CDR3 is CASSEAYRAYEQYF. The CDR3 coding sequence is TGTGCCAGCAGTGAAGCGTACAGGGCCTACGAGCAGTACTTC.